A selection of T cell receptor beta chains follows, all from one sample in a study of cytomegalovirus exposure and HLA in healthy donors. The table came from immunoSEQ multiplex PCR; TCRdb's copy has only in-frame clones and leaves some out. The sample includes about 60,000 clones, more than 85% seen only once; the top ten take under 6.5%. Sequencing was performed on PBMCs. All receptors derive from a woman aged 18 to 35 in good health and CMV-seronegative. The CDR3 runs from the conserved cysteine through the conserved F or W. The D gene is left open where the match is weak. Some rows have no size entry. The others give once, few or many, or a class for an expanded clone.

j_call | v_call | clone_size | d_call | cdr3_aa | cdr3_nt
TRBJ1-2 | TRBV2 | - | - | CASIRTPGDYGYTF | TGTGCCAGCATAAGAACCCCGGGGGACTATGGCTACACCTTC
TRBJ1-2 | TRBV20-1 | - | - | CSARGWAGGNF | -
TRBJ2-3 | TRBV19 | once | - | CASQNLLQGRDTQYF | TGTGCCAGCCAAAACCTTCTCCAGGGGCGTGATACGCAGTATTTT
TRBJ1-1 | TRBV27 | - | TRBD1 | CASSPRQGSTEAFF | TGTGCCAGCAGCCCTAGACAGGGATCAACTGAAGCTTTCTTT
TRBJ1-3 | TRBV21-1 | - | - | CASSMDRTRNTIYF | TGTGCCAGCAGCATGGACAGGACGAGAAACACCATATATTTT
TRBJ2-1 | TRBV7-2 | - | - | CASSRDSAPMGNEQFF | TGTGCCAGCAGCCGGGACTCAGCACCTATGGGCAATGAGCAGTTCTTC
TRBJ1-1 | TRBV7-2 | - | - | CASTLGAITEAFF | TGTGCCAGCACCCTGGGGGCCATCACTGAAGCTTTCTTT
TRBJ1-1 | TRBV5-6 | once | - | CASSFPRGEAFF | TGTGCCAGCAGCTTTCCCCGCGGTGAAGCTTTCTTT
TRBJ2-1 | TRBV7-9 | - | TRBD1 | CASSLRGQGQHNEQFF | TGTGCCAGCAGCTTACGGGGACAGGGGCAGCACAATGAGCAGTTCTTC
TRBJ2-5 | TRBV7-2 | - | TRBD2 | CASSLGGGQETQYF | TGTGCCAGCAGCTTAGGGGGGGGCCAAGAGACCCAGTACTTC
TRBJ2-3 | TRBV11-3 | - | TRBD2 | CASSLRGVSTDTQYF | TGTGCCAGCAGCTTACGGGGGGTTAGCACAGATACGCAGTATTTT
TRBJ1-4 | TRBV2 | - | - | CASNRRSNEKLFF | TGTGCCAGCAATAGGCGGAGTAATGAAAAACTGTTTTTT
TRBJ1-6 | TRBV25-1 | - | - | CASSDPQGPNSPLHF | TGTGCCAGCAGTGACCCACAGGGACCTAATTCACCCCTCCACTTT
TRBJ2-4 | TRBV5-6 | - | - | CASSLFLENIQYF | TGTGCCAGCAGCTTGTTTCTAGAAAACATTCAGTACTTC
TRBJ1-1 | TRBV29-1 | - | - | CSVVSWTAWNTEAFF | TGCAGCGTGGTAAGTTGGACAGCTTGGAACACTGAAGCTTTCTTT
TRBJ1-6 | TRBV19 | - | - | CASISGHPGNSPLHF | TGTGCCAGCATCTCCGGACACCCAGGGAATTCACCCCTCCACTTT
TRBJ1-5 | TRBV2 | once | TRBD1 | CASSETGAIDQPQHF | TGTGCCAGCAGTGAGACAGGGGCGATCGATCAGCCCCAGCATTTT
TRBJ2-7 | TRBV4-1 | few | - | CASSQVIQGGDEQYF | TGCGCCAGCAGCCAAGTAATACAGGGCGGCGACGAGCAGTACTTC
TRBJ1-2 | TRBV6-1 | few | - | CASSEDTTGPGRGGYTF | TGTGCCAGCAGTGAAGACACAACCGGGCCGGGGAGGGGTGGCTACACCTTC
TRBJ1-2 | TRBV7-2 | - | - | CASSSTSYGYTF | TGTGCCAGCAGCTCAACAAGCTATGGCTACACCTTC
TRBJ1-2 | TRBV20-1 | - | - | CSVAGHYGYTF | TGCAGTGTAGCGGGACACTATGGCTACACCTTC
TRBJ2-5 | TRBV5-1 | - | - | CASTSAYSQETQYF | TGCGCCAGCACTTCTGCGTACAGTCAAGAGACCCAGTACTTC
TRBJ2-1 | TRBV7-9 | - | TRBD2 | CASSPLAGGENEQFF | TGTGCCAGCAGCCCGTTAGCGGGAGGGGAAAATGAGCAGTTCTTC
TRBJ2-3 | TRBV4-3 | - | - | CASSSEDTQYF | TGCGCCAGCAGTTCAGAAGATACGCAGTATTTT
TRBJ1-1 | TRBV18 | - | TRBD1 | CASSPLFSNRDRVRNTEAFF | TGTGCCAGCTCACCATTGTTTTCAAACCGGGACAGGGTTAGAAACACTGAAGCTTTCTTT
TRBJ1-2 | TRBV19 | - | TRBD1 | CASSMGTGVFYGYTF | TGTGCCAGTAGTATGGGGACAGGGGTGTTCTATGGCTACACCTTC
TRBJ1-4 | TRBV10-3 | - | - | CAISESRGNEKLFF | TGTGCCATCAGTGAGTCTCGCGGGAATGAAAAACTGTTTTTT
TRBJ2-2 | TRBV5-6 | - | TRBD1 | CASSLGRGPNTGELFF | TGTGCCAGCAGCTTGGGAAGGGGGCCGAACACCGGGGAGCTGTTTTTT
TRBJ2-3 | TRBV13 | once | TRBD2 | CASSLPQAGYTDTQYF | TGTGCCAGCAGCTTACCCCAAGCGGGGTACACAGATACGCAGTATTTT
TRBJ2-1 | TRBV27 | - | - | CASSLQLAGNEQFF | TGTGCCAGCAGTCTCCAACTAGCAGGGAATGAGCAGTTCTTC
TRBJ2-3 | TRBV27 | - | TRBD2 | CASSPASGGAWDTQYF | TGTGCCAGCAGCCCTGCTAGCGGGGGGGCATGGGATACGCAGTATTTT
TRBJ1-6 | TRBV4-2 | - | - | CASSQDQNGGDNSPLHF | TGTGCCAGCAGCCAAGATCAGAACGGGGGAGATAATTCACCCCTCCACTTT
TRBJ1-2 | TRBV27 | few | TRBD1 | CASGKDRGEYGYTF | TGTGCCAGCGGGAAGGACAGGGGGGAATATGGCTACACCTTC
TRBJ2-1 | TRBV4-2 | - | TRBD2 | CASSQRLAGAYNEQFF | TGTGCCAGCAGCCAAAGACTAGCGGGGGCCTACAATGAGCAGTTCTTC
TRBJ1-6 | TRBV6-5 | - | - | CASSYPRSPLHF | TGTGCCAGCAGTTACCCGAGGTCACCCCTCCACTTT
TRBJ1-4 | TRBV5-6 | - | - | CASTLTGKLFF | TGTGCCAGCACCTTAACGGGAAAACTGTTTTTT
TRBJ1-2 | TRBV6-5 | few | - | CASSSWEGANYGYTF | TGTGCCAGCAGCTCCTGGGAGGGGGCTAACTATGGCTACACCTTC
TRBJ1-5 | TRBV11-3 | - | - | CASSPTVNQPQHF | TGTGCCAGCAGCCCGACAGTCAATCAGCCCCAGCATTTT
TRBJ1-1 | TRBV7-2 | - | TRBD1 | CASSPGTVNTEAFF | TGTGCCAGCAGCCCCGGGACAGTGAACACTGAAGCTTTCTTT
TRBJ2-1 | TRBV21-1 | - | - | CASSKGRFYNEQFF | TGTGCCAGCAGCAAAGGTCGGTTCTACAATGAGCAGTTCTTC
TRBJ2-3 | TRBV27 | - | TRBD2 | CASSSGGRARDTQYF | TGTGCCAGTTCTTCAGGCGGGAGGGCCAGGGATACGCAGTATTTT
TRBJ1-2 | TRBV5-1 | - | TRBD1 | CASSLTGVSGYTF | TGCGCCAGCAGCTTGACAGGGGTATCTGGCTACACCTTC
TRBJ1-5 | TRBV7-9 | once | TRBD1 | CASSLTQGTDQPQHF | TGTGCCAGCAGCTTGACACAGGGGACCGATCAGCCCCAGCATTTT
TRBJ1-2 | TRBV6-5 | - | TRBD1 | CASRRTGEGYTF | TGTGCCAGCAGGCGGACAGGGGAAGGCTACACCTTC
TRBJ2-2 | TRBV2 | - | TRBD1 | CANQDREAGELFF | TGTGCCAACCAGGACAGGGAAGCCGGGGAGCTGTTTTTT
TRBJ2-2 | TRBV5-6 | - | TRBD1 | CASRLLRDRALGGELFF | TGTGCCAGCCGACTCCTCAGGGACAGGGCTTTGGGCGGGGAGCTGTTTTTT
TRBJ1-5 | TRBV7-9 | few | - | CASSLGVADQPQHF | TGTGCCAGCAGCTTAGGGGTAGCGGATCAGCCCCAGCATTTT
TRBJ2-1 | TRBV7-2 | - | - | CASSLGHTRGEQFF | TGTGCCAGCAGCTTGGGCCATACTCGAGGGGAGCAGTTCTTC
TRBJ2-1 | TRBV4-2 | - | - | CASSQVEAGNNEQFF | TGTGCCAGCAGCCAAGTCGAGGCCGGAAACAATGAGCAGTTCTTC
TRBJ2-2 | TRBV6-4 | - | TRBD2 | CASSPMAGGQSGELFF | TGTGCCAGCAGCCCCATGGCGGGGGGGCAGAGCGGGGAGCTGTTTTTT
TRBJ1-1 | TRBV5-5 | - | TRBD1 | CASSLLDRRGPDTEAFF | TGTGCCAGCAGCTTGTTGGACAGGAGGGGGCCGGACACTGAAGCTTTCTTT
TRBJ1-1 | TRBV9 | - | - | CASSPRTEAFF | TGTGCCAGCAGCCCCAGGACTGAAGCTTTCTTT
TRBJ2-1 | TRBV27 | few | TRBD1 | CASSPGQGFIYQFF | TGTGCCAGCTCCCCGGGACAGGGGTTTATTTACCAGTTCTTC
TRBJ2-3 | TRBV5-1 | - | - | CASSLRGGGTDTQYF | TGCGCCAGCAGCTTGCGGGGCGGGGGCACAGATACGCAGTATTTT
TRBJ2-1 | TRBV29-1 | few | TRBD2 | CSVEVLAGENNEQFF | TGCAGCGTTGAAGTACTAGCGGGGGAGAACAATGAGCAGTTCTTC